A selection of T cell receptor beta chains follows, all from one sample in a study of cytomegalovirus exposure and HLA in healthy donors. The method was immunoSEQ multiplex PCR; TCRdb's version includes in-frame clones alone and lacks a portion of them. In the table there are around 140,000 clones, 82% of which are singletons. The sample consisted of PBMCs. The source is a woman aged 50 to 65 in good health and CMV-seropositive. The CDR3 runs from the conserved cysteine through the conserved F or W. D genes are given only for firm matches. Where a row states a size, it is once, few, many or the class of an expanded clone; other rows omit it.

d_gene: TRBD1
len: 14
j_gene: TRBJ2-7
abundance: NA
v_gene: TRBV19
CDR3aa: CASSDPGQSYEQYF
CDR3nt: TGTGCCAGTAGCGACCCGGGACAGTCCTACGAGCAGTACTTC

d_gene: NA
len: 17
j_gene: TRBJ2-3
abundance: NA
v_gene: TRBV4-1
CDR3aa: CASSRLQGGATTDTQYF
CDR3nt: TGCGCCAGCAGCCGCTTACAAGGCGGGGCCACCACAGATACGCAGTATTTT

d_gene: TRBD1
len: 16
j_gene: TRBJ1-2
abundance: NA
v_gene: TRBV7-6
CDR3aa: CASSAETGIGLGRYTF
CDR3nt: TGTGCCAGCAGCGCCGAGACAGGGATCGGGTTGGGGCGCTACACCTTC

d_gene: TRBD2
len: 14
j_gene: TRBJ2-1
abundance: few
v_gene: TRBV10-3
CDR3aa: CAISDRLADNEQFF
CDR3nt: TGTGCCATCAGTGATCGGCTAGCGGACAATGAGCAGTTCTTC

d_gene: NA
len: 14
j_gene: TRBJ1-1
abundance: NA
v_gene: TRBV4-1
CDR3aa: CASSLTGPGTEAFF
CDR3nt: TGCGCCAGCAGCCTAACAGGGCCGGGGACTGAAGCTTTCTTT

d_gene: TRBD1
len: 15
j_gene: TRBJ2-1
abundance: NA
v_gene: TRBV29-1
CDR3aa: CSVEEPGTGYNEQFF
CDR3nt: TGCAGCGTTGAAGAACCTGGGACAGGGTATAATGAGCAGTTCTTC

d_gene: NA
len: 14
j_gene: TRBJ2-3
abundance: NA
v_gene: TRBV29-1
CDR3aa: CSVLRQDIPDTQYF
CDR3nt: TGCAGCGTCCTGAGACAGGATATACCAGATACGCAGTATTTT

d_gene: NA
len: 15
j_gene: TRBJ1-3
abundance: few
v_gene: TRBV7-2
CDR3aa: CASSLAWHSGNTIYF
CDR3nt: TGTGCCAGCAGCTTAGCTTGGCACTCTGGAAACACCATATATTTT

d_gene: NA
len: 14
j_gene: TRBJ1-4
abundance: NA
v_gene: TRBV7-6
CDR3aa: CASSRGGAGEKLFF
CDR3nt: TGTGCCAGCAGCCGGGGAGGGGCAGGTGAAAAACTGTTTTTT

d_gene: TRBD2
len: 15
j_gene: TRBJ2-1
abundance: NA
v_gene: TRBV5-1
CDR3aa: CASSSSGGAYNEQFF
CDR3nt: TGCGCCAGCAGCTCTAGCGGGGGGGCCTACAATGAGCAGTTCTTC

d_gene: TRBD1
len: 15
j_gene: TRBJ2-1
abundance: NA
v_gene: TRBV5-1
CDR3aa: CASSPRTGLYNEQFF
CDR3nt: TGCGCCAGCAGCCCTCGGACAGGCCTCTACAATGAGCAGTTCTTC

d_gene: NA
len: 13
j_gene: TRBJ1-2
abundance: NA
v_gene: TRBV23-1
CDR3aa: CASSQSLTGSYTF
CDR3nt: TGCGCCAGCAGTCAATCCTTGACAGGCTCATACACCTTC

d_gene: NA
len: 18
j_gene: TRBJ2-7
abundance: NA
v_gene: TRBV28
CDR3aa: CASSFDDSGSPPYYEQYF
CDR3nt: TGTGCCAGCAGCTTCGATGACTCGGGGTCACCGCCCTACTACGAGCAGTACTTC

d_gene: NA
len: 12
j_gene: TRBJ1-2
abundance: NA
v_gene: TRBV29-1
CDR3aa: CSVEQGRSSYTF
CDR3nt: TGCAGCGTTGAGCAGGGAAGGTCGAGCTACACCTTC

d_gene: NA
len: 16
j_gene: TRBJ1-1
abundance: NA
v_gene: TRBV30
CDR3aa: CAWSFLGFSRGTEAFF
CDR3nt: TGTGCCTGGAGTTTCCTCGGTTTCTCAAGGGGGACTGAAGCTTTCTTT

d_gene: NA
len: 15
j_gene: TRBJ1-3
abundance: NA
v_gene: TRBV28
CDR3aa: CASSFALHSGNTIYF
CDR3nt: TGTGCCAGCAGTTTTGCACTTCACTCTGGAAACACCATATATTTT

d_gene: NA
len: 19
j_gene: TRBJ2-1
abundance: NA
v_gene: TRBV4-2
CDR3aa: CASSQVGVLMTGSYNEQFF
CDR3nt: TGTGCCAGCAGCCAAGTAGGAGTCCTGATGACAGGTTCCTACAATGAGCAGTTCTTC

d_gene: NA
len: 13
j_gene: TRBJ2-3
abundance: few
v_gene: TRBV6-5
CDR3aa: CASSYSRVASQYF
CDR3nt: TGTGCCAGCAGTTACTCGAGAGTTGCTAGTCAGTATTTT

d_gene: TRBD2
len: 17
j_gene: TRBJ2-3
abundance: NA
v_gene: TRBV4-1
CDR3aa: CASSQDQLAGVGDTQYF
CDR3nt: TGCGCCAGCAGCCAAGATCAGCTAGCGGGAGTTGGAGATACGCAGTATTTT

d_gene: TRBD1
len: 13
j_gene: TRBJ1-1
abundance: NA
v_gene: TRBV6-1
CDR3aa: CASRHRGDTEAFF
CDR3nt: TGTGCCAGCAGACACAGGGGGGACACTGAAGCTTTCTTT

d_gene: NA
len: 15
j_gene: TRBJ2-3
abundance: NA
v_gene: TRBV30
CDR3aa: CAWSYGGGLTDTQYF
CDR3nt: TGTGCCTGGAGTTATGGGGGGGGCCTCACAGATACGCAGTATTTT

d_gene: NA
len: 15
j_gene: TRBJ2-1
abundance: NA
v_gene: TRBV7-8
CDR3aa: CASSLGIDSYNEQFF
CDR3nt: TGTGCCAGCAGCTTGGGCATAGATTCCTACAATGAGCAGTTCTTC

d_gene: TRBD2
len: 15
j_gene: TRBJ2-1
abundance: NA
v_gene: TRBV2
CDR3aa: CASSELAGSYNEQFF
CDR3nt: TGTGCCAGCAGTGAGCTAGCGGGCTCCTACAATGAGCAGTTCTTC

d_gene: TRBD2
len: 15
j_gene: TRBJ2-7
abundance: NA
v_gene: TRBV5-1
CDR3aa: CASSLGTSQAYEQYF
CDR3nt: TGCGCCAGCAGCTTGGGGACTAGCCAGGCCTACGAGCAGTACTTC

d_gene: TRBD2
len: 16
j_gene: TRBJ2-1
abundance: NA
v_gene: TRBV25-1
CDR3aa: CASSAGLAGRYNEQFF
CDR3nt: TGTGCCAGCAGTGCCGGACTAGCGGGGAGGTACAATGAGCAGTTCTTC

d_gene: NA
len: 12
j_gene: TRBJ1-1
abundance: NA
v_gene: TRBV30
CDR3aa: CASGPGGSLAFF
CDR3nt: TGTGCCTCCGGGCCGGGGGGGAGTTTGGCTTTCTTT

d_gene: TRBD2
len: 14
j_gene: TRBJ2-1
abundance: NA
v_gene: TRBV2
CDR3aa: CASSPGTRLWEQFF
CDR3nt: TGTGCCAGCAGCCCCGGGACTAGACTCTGGGAGCAGTTCTTC

d_gene: TRBD1
len: 14
j_gene: TRBJ1-4
abundance: NA
v_gene: TRBV5-1
CDR3aa: CASSLDRGNEKLFF
CDR3nt: TGCGCCAGCAGCTTGGACAGGGGAAATGAAAAACTGTTTTTT

d_gene: NA
len: 14
j_gene: TRBJ2-3
abundance: once
v_gene: TRBV5-4
CDR3aa: CASSASGPTDTQYF
CDR3nt: TGTGCCAGCAGCGCAAGCGGGCCCACAGATACGCAGTATTTT

d_gene: NA
len: 14
j_gene: TRBJ2-7
abundance: NA
v_gene: TRBV9
CDR3aa: CASSAYRSSYEQYF
CDR3nt: TGTGCCAGCAGCGCGTACAGGAGCTCCTACGAGCAGTACTTC

d_gene: NA
len: 13
j_gene: TRBJ2-1
abundance: NA
v_gene: TRBV6-4
CDR3aa: CASSASVYNEQFF
CDR3nt: TGTGCCAGCAGTGCTAGCGTCTACAATGAGCAGTTCTTC

d_gene: TRBD1
len: 15
j_gene: TRBJ1-1
abundance: NA
v_gene: TRBV5-1
CDR3aa: CASSLEAGGDTEAFF
CDR3nt: TGCGCCAGCAGCTTGGAGGCAGGGGGTGATACTGAAGCTTTCTTT

d_gene: NA
len: 14
j_gene: TRBJ1-1
abundance: once
v_gene: TRBV5-3
CDR3aa: CARPNRVMNTEAFF
CDR3nt: TGTGCCAGACCGAATCGGGTCATGAACACTGAAGCTTTCTTT

d_gene: TRBD1
len: 16
j_gene: TRBJ1-1
abundance: NA
v_gene: TRBV5-1
CDR3aa: CASSSGTGGGWTEAFF
CDR3nt: TGCGCCAGCAGCTCCGGGACAGGGGGCGGATGGACTGAAGCTTTCTTT

d_gene: TRBD1
len: 15
j_gene: TRBJ1-4
abundance: NA
v_gene: TRBV5-1
CDR3aa: CASSLFGTGREKLFF
CDR3nt: TGCGCCAGCAGCTTGTTTGGGACAGGTCGTGAAAAACTGTTTTTT

d_gene: TRBD2
len: 17
j_gene: TRBJ2-7
abundance: NA
v_gene: TRBV27
CDR3aa: CASSFYPREGRSYEQYF
CDR3nt: TGTGCCAGCAGTTTCTACCCTCGGGAGGGTAGATCCTACGAGCAGTACTTC

d_gene: NA
len: 15
j_gene: TRBJ2-7
abundance: NA
v_gene: TRBV7-2
CDR3aa: CASSSARGGNYEQYF
CDR3nt: TGTGCCAGCAGCTCCGCTCGAGGGGGTAACTACGAGCAGTACTTC

d_gene: NA
len: 15
j_gene: TRBJ1-2
abundance: once
v_gene: TRBV6-1
CDR3aa: CASRLQDTSNYGYTF
CDR3nt: TGTGCCAGCAGACTACAGGATACCTCTAACTATGGCTACACCTTC

d_gene: TRBD2
len: 18
j_gene: TRBJ2-1
abundance: once
v_gene: TRBV27
CDR3aa: CASSLSKSRGLAHNEQFF
CDR3nt: TGTGCCAGCAGTTTATCGAAGAGTCGGGGACTAGCTCACAATGAGCAGTTCTTC

d_gene: TRBD1
len: 13
j_gene: TRBJ1-5
abundance: NA
v_gene: TRBV7-9
CDR3aa: CASSQGQLQPQHF
CDR3nt: TGTGCCAGCAGCCAGGGACAGCTTCAGCCCCAGCATTTT

d_gene: NA
len: 20
j_gene: TRBJ2-3
abundance: NA
v_gene: TRBV27
CDR3aa: CASSLRWNRVGLRGTDTQYF
CDR3nt: TGTGCCAGCAGTTTAAGGTGGAACAGGGTTGGGCTGCGAGGCACAGATACGCAGTATTTT

d_gene: TRBD2
len: 15
j_gene: TRBJ2-3
abundance: NA
v_gene: TRBV7-7
CDR3aa: CASSSGTSGIDTQYF
CDR3nt: TGTGCTAGCAGCTCCGGGACTAGCGGAATCGATACGCAGTATTTT

d_gene: TRBD1
len: 15
j_gene: TRBJ1-5
abundance: once
v_gene: TRBV28
CDR3aa: CASSPLDRAERPQHF
CDR3nt: TGTGCCAGCAGTCCCCTGGACAGGGCTGAACGGCCCCAGCATTTT